This T cell receptor beta chain was sequenced during a study of blood T cell repertoires in COVID-19. In the study overall: Samples representing acute and convalescent COVID-19 were sourced from the United States, Italy and Spain. Sources were T cells, B-cell-depleted T cells, or PBMCs; the material itself was cDNA or gDNA.

As handled by the study authors: For nucleated cells, counts were estimated from reference gene primer amplification. Sequenced by immunoSEQ multiplex PCR; TCRdb stores in-frame clones only, minus some. V, J and clone size are those of that table, while D and trimming were read from the DNA. Of fewer than 350,000 clones in the sample, approximately 85% were seen once. The CDR3 has 13 residues. The V end was cut by 6 bases, the J end by 4 bases, with 11 bases between. Germline V lookup: CDR1 MNHEY, CDR2 SVGAGI. The sequenced sample consisted of peripheral blood. The TCR comes from a man aged 18 to 29 with active or convalescent COVID-19. This chain joins TRBV6-5 and TRBJ2-3, with a possible D match to TRBD2 (6 bases). The CDR3 here is CASRGGAADTQYF. CDR3 coding DNA: TGTGCCAGCAGGGGCGGGGCGGCAGATACGCAGTATTTT.